This note documents a single T cell receptor beta chain sequence. As processed by the authors: Amplifying reference gene primers gave estimates of nucleated cell counts. Data came from immunoSEQ multiplex PCR; TCRdb stores just in-frame clones and leaves some out. V, J and clone size reflect that table, while D and trimming were determined from the DNA. The table shows 90,000 to 120,000 clones, with 89% occurring only once. These data come from a study of blood T cell repertoires in COVID-19. For the study at large: The United States, Italy and Spain provided the acute and convalescent COVID-19 samples. T cells, B-cell-depleted T cells, or PBMCs provided the cDNA or gDNA that served as material.

V lost 2 bases to trimming and J lost 5 bases; unmatched junction nucleotides: 12. Germline-derived CDR1 and CDR2 are SGHTS and YDEGEE. The CDR3 extends over 17 amino acids. Sequenced: peripheral blood. The receptor was isolated from a man aged 35 to 55 with active or convalescent COVID-19. The genes are TRBV5-8 and TRBJ2-2, with TRBD2 identical over 7 bases. The CDR3 region has the DNA TGTGCCAGCAGCTTAACAAGGGGAGGGGATAGGACCGGGGAGCTGTTTTTT. The encoded protein is CASSLTRGGDRTGELFF.